A selection of T cell receptor beta chains follows, all from one sample in a study of CD8 T cells in Susac syndrome. TCRdb redid the calling of the immunoSEQ multiplex PCR reads with MiXCR, one entry per CDR3 protein. The sample has about 400,000 distinct CDR3 sequences; approximately 85% are singletons. Source material: CD8+ T cells from PBMCs. These receptors originate from a human donor with multiple sclerosis. Both conserved end residues are part of each CDR3. The D gene is left open where the match is weak. Size tells how often a clone was seen (once, few, many) or the class of an expanded clone, and some rows leave it out.

size,V,D,J,CDR3,DNA
-,TRBV14,-,TRBJ2-7,CASSQALHEQYF,TGTGCCAGCAGCCAAGCCCTTCACGAGCAGTACTTC
-,TRBV18,TRBD1,TRBJ1-1,CASSPPTGQAYTEAFF,TGTGCCAGCTCACCACCGACGGGACAGGCTTACACTGAAGCTTTCTTT
-,TRBV20-1,-,TRBJ2-7,CSARDNLDSTYEQYF,TGCAGTGCTAGAGATAATCTGGACAGTACCTACGAGCAGTACTTC
-,TRBV7-9,-,TRBJ1-5,CASAGDNQPQHF,TGTGCCAGCGCGGGGGACAATCAGCCCCAGCATTTT
-,TRBV29-1,-,TRBJ2-3,CSVPGDWGSDTQYF,TGCAGCGTCCCTGGGGACTGGGGCTCAGATACGCAGTATTTT
-,TRBV7-9,TRBD1,TRBJ1-2,CASIGSGQDYGYTF,TGTGCCAGCATTGGCTCGGGACAGGATTATGGCTACACCTTC
once,TRBV20-1,TRBD2,TRBJ2-1,CSAYGREGHEQFF,TGCAGTGCTTACGGGCGGGAGGGCCATGAGCAGTTCTTC
-,TRBV12-3/TRBV12-4,TRBD2,TRBJ2-3,CASSPLGGLADFTDTQYF,TGTGCCAGCAGCCCATTAGGGGGACTAGCGGATTTCACAGATACGCAGTATTTT
-,TRBV12-3/TRBV12-4,-,TRBJ2-1,CASSLYWDSLNEQFF,TGTGCCAGCAGTTTATACTGGGACTCCCTCAATGAGCAGTTCTTC
-,TRBV6-1,-,TRBJ2-1,CASSDRVISSYNEQFF,TGTGCCAGCAGTGACCGGGTGATAAGCTCCTACAATGAGCAGTTCTTC
-,TRBV6-5,TRBD1,TRBJ2-1,CASSTGQGAYNEQFF,TGTGCCAGCAGTACGGGACAGGGGGCATACAATGAGCAGTTCTTC
-,TRBV11-1,TRBD1,TRBJ1-1,CASRGQVGGTGTDPTLMNTEAFF,TGTGCCAGCAGAGGACAAGTCGGGGGGACAGGGACCGATCCGACCTTAATGAACACTGAAGCTTTCTTT
-,TRBV12-3/TRBV12-4,-,TRBJ1-1,CASSFLGAEDTEAFF,TGTGCCAGCAGTTTTTTAGGGGCGGAGGACACTGAAGCTTTCTTT
-,TRBV19,-,TRBJ1-2,CASSMPRYGAFDGYTF,TGTGCCAGTAGTATGCCCCGGTACGGAGCCTTTGATGGCTACACCTTC
-,TRBV6-5,TRBD1,TRBJ1-6,CASSFSGQPNYNSPLHF,TGTGCCAGCAGTTTTTCGGGACAGCCAAATTATAATTCACCCCTCCACTTT
-,TRBV2,-,TRBJ1-2,CASLTYGYTF,TGTGCCAGCCTGACATATGGCTACACCTTC
-,TRBV30,-,TRBJ2-7,CAWTGSQRRSSYEQYF,TGTGCCTGGACGGGATCACAGCGAAGGAGCTCCTACGAGCAGTACTTC
-,TRBV20-1,-,TRBJ2-7,CSAREDSFEQYF,TGCAGTGCTAGAGAAGACAGTTTCGAGCAGTACTTC
-,TRBV5-1,-,TRBJ1-1,CASSSEGPGIVPTNTEAFF,TGCGCCAGCAGCTCGGAGGGTCCAGGGATTGTTCCTACGAACACTGAAGCTTTCTTT
-,TRBV21-1,-,TRBJ2-7,CASSNRRRGLIEQYF,TGTGCCAGCAGCAATAGGAGACGGGGATTGATAGAGCAGTACTTC
-,TRBV5-1,TRBD2,TRBJ2-1,CASSFSGLAGPKPSYNEQFF,TGCGCCAGCAGCTTCTCGGGACTAGCGGGACCTAAGCCCTCCTACAATGAGCAGTTCTTC
-,TRBV6-1,TRBD1,TRBJ2-3,CASSEGGRGYLSDTQYF,TGTGCCAGCAGTGAAGGTGGCAGGGGGTACTTATCAGATACGCAGTATTTT
-,TRBV27,TRBD1,TRBJ2-1,CASRSGQGAYNNEQFF,TGTGCCAGCAGGTCGGGACAGGGGGCATACAACAATGAGCAGTTCTTC
-,TRBV19,-,TRBJ1-1,CASWTAGNTEAFF,TGTGCCAGTTGGACAGCCGGAAACACTGAAGCTTTCTTT
few,TRBV6-5,-,TRBJ2-3,CASSSIAGSTDTQYF,TGTGCCAGCAGTTCCATAGCAGGTAGCACAGATACGCAGTATTTT
-,TRBV5-1,-,TRBJ2-7,CASSLEAGTTYEQYF,TGCGCCAGCAGCTTGGAAGCGGGGACAACCTACGAGCAGTACTTC
-,TRBV27,TRBD1,TRBJ2-7,CASSLKQGDAYEQYF,TGTGCCAGCAGTTTAAAACAGGGGGACGCCTACGAGCAGTACTTC
few,TRBV27,-,TRBJ1-5,CASSFGGSQPQHF,TGTGCCAGCAGTTTCGGGGGCAGCCAGCCCCAGCATTTT
-,TRBV27,TRBD2,TRBJ2-7,CASSLGLAGPEQYF,TGTGCCAGCAGTTTAGGACTAGCGGGACCCGAGCAGTACTTC
-,TRBV12-3/TRBV12-4,TRBD1,TRBJ2-2,CASRPRGQGLLNTGELFF,TGTGCCAGCAGGCCCCGGGGACAGGGGTTATTAAACACCGGGGAGCTGTTTTTT
-,TRBV4-1,-,TRBJ2-5,CASSQRSEETQYF,TGCGCCAGCAGCCAAAGATCGGAAGAGACCCAGTACTTC
-,TRBV28,-,TRBJ1-2,CASSYGDTNYGYTF,TGTGCCAGCAGTTATGGGGATACTAACTATGGCTACACCTTC
-,TRBV14,-,TRBJ1-2,CASSQGWVPGPAYGYTF,TGTGCCAGCAGCCAGGGGTGGGTCCCTGGGCCCGCCTATGGCTACACCTTC
-,TRBV19,-,TRBJ1-5,CASSIDEGGSNQPQHF,TGTGCCAGTAGTATAGATGAGGGTGGTAGCAATCAGCCCCAGCATTTT
-,TRBV11-1,TRBD2,TRBJ2-3,CASSPGGARADTQYF,TGTGCCAGCAGCCCCGGGGGGGCCAGGGCAGATACGCAGTATTTT
once,TRBV29-1,-,TRBJ1-2,CSVDPGQTNYGYTF,TGCAGCGTTGATCCCGGGCAGACTAACTATGGCTACACCTTC
-,TRBV27,-,TRBJ2-1,CASSLYSSSYNEQFF,TGTGCCAGCAGTTTATACAGCAGCTCCTACAATGAGCAGTTCTTC
-,TRBV11-2,-,TRBJ1-3,CASSLDYTGLLKSTIYF,TGTGCCAGCAGCTTAGATTATACAGGGTTGCTCAAAAGCACCATATATTTT
-,TRBV20-1,-,TRBJ2-2,CSAPSRNTGELFF,TGCAGTGCTCCTAGTCGGAACACCGGGGAGCTGTTTTTT
-,TRBV4-1,-,TRBJ1-1,CASSQEGDLEAFF,TGCGCCAGCAGCCAAGAGGGGGATCTGGAAGCTTTCTTT